The clone carrying this TCR beta chain was seen a few times. The data are from a study of low-dose radiotherapy and immunotherapy resistance in tumors. Treatment combined nivolumab, ipilimumab, aspirin, low-dose cyclophosphamide and low-dose radiotherapy in a dose-escalation trial. First-strand cDNA used TRAV- and TRBV-specific primers, covering alpha and beta chains. A 20-cycle PCR with a constant-region primer and V-primer adapter amplified TCRs. TCRdb recomputed calls from the reads with MiXCR, one row per CDR3 protein. The sample carries 9,500 to 14,000 distinct CDR3 sequences, 65% recorded once. The receptor was isolated from a human donor with advanced metastatic prostate, ovarian, gallbladder or colorectal cancer (not recorded which). This table probably holds off-target reads from a library built for another chain.

The chain's CDR3 is CASSPRSGLYEQYF. In DNA, the CDR3 is TGTGCCAGCTCACCACGTTCCGGCCTTTACGAGCAGTACTTC. V is TRBV18 and J is TRBJ2-7; D unclear. In germline, CDR1 is KGHSH, CDR2 LQKENI. The germline V and J ends were trimmed by 1 base and 4 bases, with 11 bases remaining between them. The CDR3 totals 14 residues.